This section outlines one T cell receptor beta chain sequence together with its context. The sample belongs to a study of cytomegalovirus exposure and HLA in healthy donors. J lost 6 bases, V lost 5 bases, and 10 bases had no gene match. The CDR3 is 14 residues long. CDR1 is MDHEN, CDR2 SYDVKM, per germline. PCR used 60 Vbeta primers and 13 Jbeta primers. Clones were sequenced by immunoSEQ multiplex PCR, and TCRdb holds only the in-frame ones, with some missing. The sample lists 93,000 or so clones, more than 75% seen once, with around a tenth in the top ten. The chain employs TRBV28 and TRBJ2-7, with 7 positions matching TRBD2. This clonotype was sampled from a woman aged 18-30 years in good health and CMV-seropositive. The source material was PBMCs. This CDR3 is CASSPTAGALEQYF. The CDR3, as DNA: TGTGCCAGCAGTCCAACGGCGGGAGCCCTCGAGCAGTACTTC. The full variable domain, completed using reference TRBV28 and TRBJ2-7, is DVKVTQSSRYLVKRTGEKVFLECVQDMDHENMFWYRQDPGLGLRLIYFSYDVKMKEKGDIPEGYSVSREKKERFSLILESASTNQTSMYLCASSPTAGALEQYFGPGTRLTVT.